This entry features one T cell receptor beta chain sequence. The target of this receptor is not known. No quality values exist for individual bases; no much larger clone is one base distant. The data stem from a study of beta chain features in type 1 diabetes (dated by TCRdb to the late 2010s). For the study in its entirety: No differences in mean age, gender distribution, total cell number or subset yield were found between patients and healthy donors. Regulatory and stem cell-like memory subsets were obtained from only 8 patients and about eight healthy donors, while naive and central memory subsets were obtained from all 30 or so donors. In the study, TCRB repertoires of sorted circulating CD4+ T cell subsets from recently diagnosed type 1 diabetes patients were compared with those of matched healthy donors. Across all samples, 90 million to 130 million sorted cells were examined, and cell number per subset correlated strongly with RNA yield. What the work shows at the level of the full study, not this receptor alone: Naive, central memory and regulatory TCRB repertoires appeared to be more similar among patients than among healthy donors. Type 1 diabetes patients showed a moderate but significant shortening of TCRB CDR3 length in all four CD4+ subsets. Because small numbers of individuals were included in the HLA sub-analyses, any influence of HLA type on TCRB rearrangement was left unresolved. Fewer insertions and more nucleotide deletions at VDJ recombination sites were observed in patients with type 1 diabetes, implying thymic rearrangement abnormalities. PCR might favor shorter templates, but patient and control samples were amplified and corrected together, so any skew would affect both groups equally. Because cDNA was sequenced instead of genomic DNA, highly expressing activated cells could be over-represented, though the groups showed no difference in activation or CD3 levels.

Each donor gave one peripheral blood draw, averaging roughly 100 mL, which was collected into heparinised tubes. Naive, central memory, regulatory and stem cell-like memory CD4+ T cells were sorted on a BD FACSAria II using a panel including CD45RO, CCR7, CD25, CD127, CD95 and CD27. A purity above 95% was achieved for all sorted populations. Right away, PBMCs were isolated by Lymphoprep density gradient centrifugation and were stained directly, with no culture step. So that batch effects would be minimized, each experiment stained and sorted samples in pairs, pairing one healthy donor with one patient. The entire isolated RNA was reverse transcribed using the High Capacity cDNA Reverse Transcription Kit, and thus expressed TCRB transcripts were sequenced. Naive, central memory and regulatory T cell samples underwent deep immunoSEQ sequencing, averaging about 3.3 million total reads per sample. Sorted cells were lysed in RLT buffer and RNA was extracted with DNase-treated RNeasy Micro or Mini kits, depending on cell number. To prevent cross-contamination, every cell subset was processed on its own, while patient and healthy donor samples were processed together. The immunoSEQ multiplex PCR was used to amplify TCRB sequences from cDNA, generating 87-bp fragments that spanned the CDR3 region. Amplicons were sequenced on the Illumina HiSeq platform. In the paper's pipeline: Synthetic template baselines were used to correct PCR bias computationally, reads within Hamming distance 2 were collapsed together, and singletons that could not be merged were discarded. Reads were aligned against IMGT to assign V, D and J genes, CDR3 length and insertions or deletions at six rearrangement sites. Within each subset, clonotype counts were normalized to sorted cell number, and only after that were true diversity and Gini coefficients computed with the tcR R package. The overlap coefficient, calculated on TCRB nucleotide sequences, was used to quantify repertoire sharing. Here the immuneACCESS table is served through TCRdb, limited to in-frame sequences with V and J called. Missing clones are a known gap in these copies; in checked studies unresolved V genes cover under half, and the rest lacks a known reason. The V and J calls and the clone size are those of that table, but D and trimming were determined from the DNA. This sample comprises 400,000 or so clones, around 10% of them detected only once. The ten largest account for 0.45% to 0.65% of the sample.

CDR1 and CDR2, looked up from the germline V gene, are SGHRS and YFSETQ. The V end loses 1 base and the J end loses 4 bases, and a stretch of 11 bases separates them. Spanning cysteine to phenylalanine, the CDR3 consists of 15 amino acids. The entry retains the CDR3 DNA only, 45 bases that are in frame from base 1. The chain couples TRBV5-1 to TRBJ2-2; too little of a D gene remains to name it. The sequence was obtained from a young man with type 1 diabetes. Sequenced material: central memory CD4+ T cells from blood. The CDR3 protein: CASSLQAGGTGELFF. In nucleotides, the sequence is TGCGCCAGCAGCTTGCAGGCCGGCGGCACCGGGGAGCTGTTTTTT.